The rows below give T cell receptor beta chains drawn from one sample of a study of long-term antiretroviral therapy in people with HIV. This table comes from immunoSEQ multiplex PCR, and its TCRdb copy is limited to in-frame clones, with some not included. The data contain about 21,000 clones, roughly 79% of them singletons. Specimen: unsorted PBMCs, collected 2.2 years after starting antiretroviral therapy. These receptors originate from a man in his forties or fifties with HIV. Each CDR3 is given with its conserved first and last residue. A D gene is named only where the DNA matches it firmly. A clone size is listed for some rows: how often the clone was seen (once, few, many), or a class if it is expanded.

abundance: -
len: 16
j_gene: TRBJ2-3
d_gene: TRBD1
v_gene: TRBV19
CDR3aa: CASSPLRQGGTDTQYF
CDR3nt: TGTGCCAGTAGTCCCCTTCGACAGGGGGGGACAGATACGCAGTATTTT

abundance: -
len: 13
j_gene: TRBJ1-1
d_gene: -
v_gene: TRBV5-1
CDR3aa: CASSAQGNTEAFF
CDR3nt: TGCGCCAGCAGCGCCCAGGGGAACACTGAAGCTTTCTTT

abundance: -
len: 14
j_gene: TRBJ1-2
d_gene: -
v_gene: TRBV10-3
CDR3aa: CAISSRTYYYGYTF
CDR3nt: TGTGCCATCAGTAGTAGGACTTATTACTATGGCTACACCTTC

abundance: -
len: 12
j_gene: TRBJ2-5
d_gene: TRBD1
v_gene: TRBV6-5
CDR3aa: CATSPDRGSQYF
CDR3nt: TGTGCCACCAGCCCAGACAGGGGGTCCCAGTACTTC

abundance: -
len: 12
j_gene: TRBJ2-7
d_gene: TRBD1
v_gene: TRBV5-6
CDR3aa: CASSWTGNEQYF
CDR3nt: TGTGCCAGCAGCTGGACAGGCAACGAGCAGTACTTC

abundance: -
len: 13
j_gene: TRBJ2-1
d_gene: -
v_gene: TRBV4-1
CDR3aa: CASSQEHYNEQFF
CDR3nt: TGCGCCAGCAGCCAGGAGCACTACAATGAGCAGTTCTTC

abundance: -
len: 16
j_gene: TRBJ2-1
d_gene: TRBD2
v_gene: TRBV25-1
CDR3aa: CASSDGTSGLYNEQFF
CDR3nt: TGTGCCAGCAGTGACGGGACTAGCGGGCTTTACAATGAGCAGTTCTTC

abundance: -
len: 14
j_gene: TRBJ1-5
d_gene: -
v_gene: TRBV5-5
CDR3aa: CASRPDSRNQPQHF
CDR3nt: TGTGCCAGCAGACCAGACAGCCGCAATCAGCCCCAGCATTTT

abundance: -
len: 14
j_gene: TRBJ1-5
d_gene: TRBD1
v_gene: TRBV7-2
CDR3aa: CASSGGQGVQPQHF
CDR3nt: TGTGCCAGCAGCGGGGGACAGGGGGTTCAGCCCCAGCATTTT

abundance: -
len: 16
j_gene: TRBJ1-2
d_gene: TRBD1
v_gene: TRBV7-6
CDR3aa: CASSDRDRGFGYGYTF
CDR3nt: TGTGCCAGCAGCGATCGGGACAGGGGTTTTGGCTATGGCTACACCTTC

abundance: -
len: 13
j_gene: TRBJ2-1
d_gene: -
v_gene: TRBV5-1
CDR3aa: CASSSSSYNEQFF
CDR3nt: TGCGCCAGCAGCTCGAGCTCCTACAATGAGCAGTTCTTC

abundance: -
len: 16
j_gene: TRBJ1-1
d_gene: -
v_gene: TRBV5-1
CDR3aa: CASSLGRARQRTEAFF
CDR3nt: TGCGCCAGCAGCTTGGGGCGAGCGAGGCAACGGACTGAAGCTTTCTTT

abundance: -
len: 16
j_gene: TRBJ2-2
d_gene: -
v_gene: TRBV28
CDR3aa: CASRPPGGANTGELFF
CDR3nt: TGTGCCAGCAGGCCCCCGGGCGGGGCGAACACCGGGGAGCTGTTTTTT

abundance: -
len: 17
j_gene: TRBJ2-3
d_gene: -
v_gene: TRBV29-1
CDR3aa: CSVEDASSGLGTDTQYF
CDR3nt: TGCAGCGTTGAAGATGCATCGTCGGGGCTCGGCACAGATACGCAGTATTTT

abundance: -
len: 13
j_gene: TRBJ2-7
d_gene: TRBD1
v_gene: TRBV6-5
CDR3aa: CASRTGSSYEQYF
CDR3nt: TGTGCCAGCAGGACAGGGAGCTCCTACGAGCAGTACTTC

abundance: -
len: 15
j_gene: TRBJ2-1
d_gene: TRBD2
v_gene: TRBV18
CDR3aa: CASSPGLASNNEQFF
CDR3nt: TGTGCCAGCTCACCCGGACTAGCGTCTAACAATGAGCAGTTCTTC

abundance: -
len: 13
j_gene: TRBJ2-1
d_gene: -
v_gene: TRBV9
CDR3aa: CASSVVGPNEQFF
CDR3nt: TGTGCCAGCAGCGTAGTAGGCCCCAATGAGCAGTTCTTC

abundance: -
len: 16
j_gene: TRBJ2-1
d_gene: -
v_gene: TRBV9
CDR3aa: CASSVAVGGHYNEQFF
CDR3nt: TGTGCCAGCAGCGTAGCTGTGGGGGGGCACTACAATGAGCAGTTCTTC

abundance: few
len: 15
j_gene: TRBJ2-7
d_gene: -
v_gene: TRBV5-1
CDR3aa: CASSLGGSYSYEQYF
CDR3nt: TGCGCCAGCAGCTTGGGGGGCAGCTACTCCTACGAGCAGTACTTC

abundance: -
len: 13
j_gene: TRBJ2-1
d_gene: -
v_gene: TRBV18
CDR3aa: CASSPGLYNEQFF
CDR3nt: TGTGCCAGCTCACCTGGCCTCTACAATGAGCAGTTCTTC

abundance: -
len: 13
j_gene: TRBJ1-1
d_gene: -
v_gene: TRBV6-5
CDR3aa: CASSYFGGTEAFF
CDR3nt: TGTGCCAGCAGTTACTTTGGAGGGACTGAAGCTTTCTTT

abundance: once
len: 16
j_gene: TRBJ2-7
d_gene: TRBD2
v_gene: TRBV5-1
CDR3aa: CASSIIAGGPSGEQYF
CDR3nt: TGCGCCAGCAGCATAATAGCGGGAGGGCCCTCAGGCGAGCAGTACTTC

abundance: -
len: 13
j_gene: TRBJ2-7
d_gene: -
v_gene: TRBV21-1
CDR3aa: CASSKAWVYEQYF
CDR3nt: TGTGCCAGCAGCAAAGCTTGGGTTTACGAGCAGTACTTC

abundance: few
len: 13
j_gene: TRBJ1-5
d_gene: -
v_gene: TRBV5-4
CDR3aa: CASSEGPNQPQHF
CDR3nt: TGTGCCAGCAGCGAAGGCCCCAATCAGCCCCAGCATTTT

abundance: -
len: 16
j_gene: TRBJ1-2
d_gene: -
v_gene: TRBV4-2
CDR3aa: CASSQDRAGGNYGYTF
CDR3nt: TGTGCCAGCAGCCAAGATCGGGCGGGCGGTAACTATGGCTACACCTTC

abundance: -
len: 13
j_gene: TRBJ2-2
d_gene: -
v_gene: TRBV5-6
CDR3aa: CASSRLYTGELFF
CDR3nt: TGTGCCAGCAGCCGCCTTTACACCGGGGAGCTGTTTTTT

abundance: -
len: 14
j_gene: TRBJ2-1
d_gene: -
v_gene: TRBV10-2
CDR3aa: CASSEGANLNEQFF
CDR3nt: TGCGCCAGCAGTGAAGGGGCAAATCTCAATGAGCAGTTCTTC

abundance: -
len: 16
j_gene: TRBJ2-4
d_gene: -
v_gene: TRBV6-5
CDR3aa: CASSYYSDLAKNIQYF
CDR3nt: TGTGCCAGCAGTTACTATAGTGATCTAGCCAAAAACATTCAGTACTTC

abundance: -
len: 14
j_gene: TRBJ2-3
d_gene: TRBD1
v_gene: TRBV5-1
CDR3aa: CASSPGQGTDTQYF
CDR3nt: TGCGCCAGCAGCCCGGGACAGGGCACAGATACGCAGTATTTT

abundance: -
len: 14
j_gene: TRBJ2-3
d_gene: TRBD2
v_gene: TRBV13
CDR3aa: CASDRLADTDTQYF
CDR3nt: TGTGCCAGCGACAGACTAGCGGACACAGATACGCAGTATTTT

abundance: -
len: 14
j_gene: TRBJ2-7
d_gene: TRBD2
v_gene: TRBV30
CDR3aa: CAWSVPAGGREQYF
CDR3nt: TGTGCCTGGAGTGTGCCGGCGGGAGGGCGGGAGCAGTACTTC